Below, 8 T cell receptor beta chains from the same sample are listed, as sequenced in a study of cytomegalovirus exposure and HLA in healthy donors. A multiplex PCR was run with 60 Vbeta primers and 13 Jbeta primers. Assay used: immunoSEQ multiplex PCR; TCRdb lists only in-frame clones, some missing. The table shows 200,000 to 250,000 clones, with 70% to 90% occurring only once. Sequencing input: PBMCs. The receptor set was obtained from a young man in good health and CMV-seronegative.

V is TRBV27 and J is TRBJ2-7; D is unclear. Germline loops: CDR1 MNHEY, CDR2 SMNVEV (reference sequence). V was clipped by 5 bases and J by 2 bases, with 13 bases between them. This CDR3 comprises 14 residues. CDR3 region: CASSTTGLTYEQYF. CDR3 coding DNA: TGTGCCAGCAGTACCACGGGTCTCACCTACGAGCAGTACTTC.

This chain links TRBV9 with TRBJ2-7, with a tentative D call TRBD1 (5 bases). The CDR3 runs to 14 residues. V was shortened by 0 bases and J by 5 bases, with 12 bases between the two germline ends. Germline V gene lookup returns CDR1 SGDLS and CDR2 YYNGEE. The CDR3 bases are TGTGCCAGCAGCGTAGGACAGCCAGGAGACGAGCAGTACTTC. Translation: CASSVGQPGDEQYF.

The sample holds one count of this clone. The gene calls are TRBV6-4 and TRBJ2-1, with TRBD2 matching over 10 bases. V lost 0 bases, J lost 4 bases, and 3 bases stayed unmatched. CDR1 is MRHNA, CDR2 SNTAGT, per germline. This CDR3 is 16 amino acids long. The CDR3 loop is CASSDSAAGGYNEQFF. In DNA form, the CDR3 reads TGTGCCAGCAGTGACTCAGCAGCGGGGGGGTACAATGAGCAGTTCTTC.

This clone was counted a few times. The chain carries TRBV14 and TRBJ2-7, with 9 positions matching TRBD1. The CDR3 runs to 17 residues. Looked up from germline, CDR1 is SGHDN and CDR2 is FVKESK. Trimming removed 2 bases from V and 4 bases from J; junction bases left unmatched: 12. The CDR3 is CASSQSRNRGLGYEQYF. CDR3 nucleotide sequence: TGTGCCAGCAGCCAAAGCCGAAACAGGGGGCTGGGTTACGAGCAGTACTTC.

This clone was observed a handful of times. The CDR3 here is CASSISGSGRNEQFF. DNA of the CDR3: TGCGCCAGCAGCATTAGCGGAAGCGGCCGGAATGAGCAGTTCTTC. The rearrangement links TRBV5-1 to TRBJ2-1, with D possibly matching TRBD2 (6 bases). The V end was cut by 4 bases, the J end by 7 bases, with 18 bases between. Germline loops: CDR1 SGHRS, CDR2 YFSETQ. The CDR3 runs 15 residues.

The CDR3 loop is CASRETGTPEAFF. CDR3 DNA: TGTGCCAGCAGGGAGACAGGGACCCCTGAAGCTTTCTTT. This chain joins TRBV6-1 and TRBJ1-1, with 7 nucleotides matching TRBD1. The CDR3 extends over 13 amino acids. Germline V gives CDR1 MNHNS, CDR2 SASEGT. V shed 6 bases and J 6 bases; nucleotides not matched to a gene: 7.

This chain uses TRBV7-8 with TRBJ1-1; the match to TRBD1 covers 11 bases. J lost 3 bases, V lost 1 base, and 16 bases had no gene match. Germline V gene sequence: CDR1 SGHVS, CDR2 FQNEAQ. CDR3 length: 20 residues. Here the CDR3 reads CASSLGAMGTGGMVDTEAFF. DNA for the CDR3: TGTGCCAGCAGCTTAGGCGCAATGGGGACAGGGGGGATGGTGGACACTGAAGCTTTCTTT. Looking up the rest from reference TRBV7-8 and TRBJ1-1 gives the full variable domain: GAGVSQSPRYKVAKRGQDVALRCDPISGHVSLFWYQQALGQGPEFLTYFQNEAQLDKSGLPSDRFFAERPEGSVSTLKIQRTQQEDSAVYLCASSLGAMGTGGMVDTEAFFGQGTRLTVV.

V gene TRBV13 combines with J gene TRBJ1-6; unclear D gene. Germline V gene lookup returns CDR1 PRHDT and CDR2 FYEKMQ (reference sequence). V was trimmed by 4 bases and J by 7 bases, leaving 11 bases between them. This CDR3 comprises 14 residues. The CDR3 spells CASSSGSINSPLHF. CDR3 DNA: TGTGCCAGCAGCTCCGGGAGTATAAATTCACCCCTCCACTTT.